This record covers a single TCR beta chain. This entry comes from a study of blood T cell repertoires in COVID-19. Overall study context: Some COVID-19 samples were acute and others convalescent; all came from the United States, Italy and Spain. PBMCs, B-cell-depleted T cells, or T cells were the source of the cDNA or gDNA that made up the material.

Germline assignment: CDR1 SQVTM and CDR2 ANQGSEA. The CDR3 runs to 13 residues. Trimming removed 7 bases at V and 2 bases at J, with 11 bases between. As originally analysed: Scientists estimated how many nucleated cells there were by amplifying reference gene primers. TCRdb keeps only in-frame clones here, not all; method: immunoSEQ multiplex PCR. V, J and clone size are those of that table, while D and trimming were read from the DNA. The sample records 240,000 or so clones, around 84% being singletons. The gene calls are TRBV29-1 and TRBJ2-2; D possibly corresponds to TRBD1 (5 bases). This sequence originates from a woman between 70 and 85 years old with active or convalescent COVID-19. Sequenced: peripheral blood. CDR3 bases: TGCAGCGCCGGTAGGGGAAACACCGGGGAGCTGTTTTTT. It specifies CSAGRGNTGELFF.